This T cell receptor (beta chain) derives from a study of CD8 T cells in ankylosing spondylitis. Study findings and constraints: From matched ankylosing spondylitis synovial fluid, disease-linked clones were reportedly recovered at significantly enriched levels. A subset of motif variants has previously been described in the synovial fluid and blood of reactive arthritis. With a CD8+ phenotype, disease-linked clones were relatively rare in peripheral blood. Blood of patients with ankylosing spondylitis appeared to be characterized by a TCR beta motif of eight or nine highly homologous variants.

The CDR3 has 16 amino acids. Per germline, CDR1 SGHVS and CDR2 FNYEAQ. V lost 1 base and J 4 bases, leaving 14 bases between the germline ends. By quantitative 5'-RACE with molecular barcodes, the TCR beta libraries were made. TCRdb reanalysed the 5' RACE reads using MiXCR and keeps one entry per CDR3 protein. The sample lists some 330,000 distinct CDR3 sequences, under 8.5% occurring once. On this clonotype: The antigen is unknown.

The TCR sequence derives from a male donor with ankylosing spondylitis. Sequencing was performed on blood, either unsorted or a sorted T cell fraction (not recorded which). The chain recombines TRBV7-6 with TRBJ2-1; D possibly corresponds to TRBD1 (6 bases). DNA of the CDR3: TGTGCCAGCAGCTTAGTCGAGACAGGACCTTACAATGAGCAGTTCTTC. Its protein product is CASSLVETGPYNEQFF.